The present TCR beta chain was sequenced within a study of blood T cell repertoires in COVID-19. Across the study: Samples representing acute and convalescent COVID-19 were sourced from the United States, Italy and Spain. The analysed material was cDNA or gDNA that came from T cells, B-cell-depleted T cells, or PBMCs.

This CDR3 spans 13 amino acids. Germline V lookup: CDR1 MNHEY, CDR2 SVGAGI. Trimming stripped 6 bases from V and 6 bases from J, with 9 bases between. Original handling: By means of reference gene primer amplification, nucleated cell counts were estimated. Measured with immunoSEQ multiplex PCR; TCRdb has only the in-frame clones, and not every one. V and J calls and clone size are those listed in that table; D and trimming were worked out from the DNA. The sample has 250,000 to 350,000 clones, roughly 90% seen once; the top ten hold under 8%. Source material: peripheral blood. This rearrangement joins TRBV6-5 to TRBJ1-6; TRBD1 is a possible D gene (5 bases). The sequence came from a man aged 18-30 years who had recovered from COVID-19. The CDR3 reads CASRETVNSPLHF. Written as DNA, the CDR3 is TGTGCCAGCAGAGAGACAGTTAATTCACCCCTCCACTTT.